These 5 T cell receptor beta chains share one sample of origin, sequenced in a study of T cell responses to AZD1222 COVID-19 vaccine. This table comes from immunoSEQ multiplex PCR, and its TCRdb copy is limited to in-frame clones, with some not included. Here the sample spans fewer than 150,000 clones, around 93% being singletons. The sequenced sample was peripheral blood, obtained on day 0 of AZD1222 vaccination. These receptors originate from an adult in good health.

For this clone: The CDR3 does not close with the conserved phenylalanine or tryptophan, likely indicating a read error. No DNA is shown, since the ends of the CDR3 on it are uncertain; the CDR3 is the one TCRdb lists. CDR3 sequence: CASSRGLAGIML. This sequence joins TRBV2 and TRBJ2-7; the table calls TRBD2, which could not be checked here. Germline assignment: CDR1 SNHLY and CDR2 FYNNEI. The CDR3 is 12 residues long, ends included.

The V gene is TRBV15, the J gene TRBJ2-2; 8 bases agree with TRBD1. With 5 bases clipped from V and 1 base from J, the junction kept 9 bases outside the gene matches. In germline, CDR1 is LNHNV, CDR2 YYDKDF (reference sequence). CDR3 length: 17 amino acids. The CDR3 bases are TGTGCCACCAGCGCGGATCGACAGGGGCTGAACACCGGGGAGCTGTTTTTT. Residues: CATSADRQGLNTGELFF.

The rearrangement joins TRBV15 to TRBJ2-3, with a possible D match to TRBD1 (6 bases). V was trimmed by 0 bases and J by 6 bases, leaving 10 bases between them. The CDR3 runs to 14 residues. Germline assignment: CDR1 LNHNV and CDR2 YYDKDF (reference sequence). The CDR3 DNA reads TGTGCCACCAGCAGAGAGGACAGTATCGATACGCAGTATTTT. This gives the protein CATSREDSIDTQYF.

This clone was seen only a few times. The V and J genes are TRBV5-1 and TRBJ1-3; 9 bases map to TRBD1. The junction had 8 bases not matched to a gene; V was cut back by 0 bases and J by 4 bases. Germline V gene data show CDR1 as SGHRS and CDR2 as YFSETQ. The CDR3 covers 17 residues. The CDR3 loop reads CASSLVPTGGEGNTIYF. For the CDR3, the DNA is TGCGCCAGCAGCTTGGTTCCCACAGGGGGCGAGGGAAACACCATATATTTT.

The V call is TRBV7-2, the J call TRBJ1-6; 9 bases are a match to TRBD1. With V trimmed by 1 base and J by 0 bases, 4 bases remained unmatched. The CDR3 runs to 18 residues. Germline CDR1 and CDR2: SGHTA and FQGNSA. The CDR3 sequence: CASSLGGQGSSYNSPLHF. As DNA, the CDR3 is TGTGCCAGCAGCTTAGGGGGACAGGGAAGCTCCTATAATTCACCCCTCCACTTT.